The rows below give T cell receptor beta chains drawn from one sample of a study of identical twins. Each CDR3 protein is one row after TCRdb ran MiXCR on the 5' RACE reads. In the table there are 1.5 million to 2 million distinct CDR3 sequences, under 35% of which are singletons. Sequencing used cord blood. These receptors all come from a newborn girl in good health. The CDR3 runs from the conserved cysteine through the conserved F or W. The size field is filled for only some rows; it gives once, few, many or a size class.

j_call clone_size v_call cdr3_aa
TRBJ2-1 NA TRBV29-1 CSSNAGTSGRAGNEQFF
TRBJ2-5 NA TRBV28 CASSPLTSGVPYGQYF
NA NA TRBV20-1 CSARKGLAGGHSYNEQYF
TRBJ2-1 NA TRBV6-6 CASSRTSVLNNEQFF
TRBJ2-3 few TRBV11-2 CASSLSAGVPGDTQYF
TRBJ2-5 NA TRBV11-2 CASSLDKGFQETQYF
TRBJ2-1 few TRBV20-1 CSARDPLLAGDLNEQFF
TRBJ1-2 NA TRBV4-1 CASSQDDNSYGYTF
TRBJ2-2 NA TRBV7-2 CASSIDLESTGELFF
TRBJ1-2 NA TRBV20-1 CSARDSGSPGYTF
TRBJ2-1 few TRBV9 CASSHGWGVRWNEQFF
TRBJ1-5 few TRBV2 CASSWTVRSNQPQHF
TRBJ2-4 once TRBV6-1 CASSALTGGRAKNIQYF
TRBJ2-7 few TRBV20-1 CSAPLLAGYDYEQYF
TRBJ2-3 NA TRBV11-2 CASSLVFLGTNRSDTQYF
TRBJ2-1 NA TRBV6-6 CASSNSATSGNEQFF
TRBJ1-2 few TRBV7-9 CASSSGLGGYTF
TRBJ2-1 NA TRBV24-1 CATSDPGSSGNEQFF
TRBJ2-5 NA TRBV7-2 CASGYSQETQYF
TRBJ2-1 few TRBV28 CASSFLPSGSRDEQFF
TRBJ1-2 NA TRBV30 CAWIGGSYGYTF
TRBJ1-1 few TRBV3-1 CASSQVDSTEAFF
TRBJ1-4 NA TRBV20-1 CSARDLEGAREKLFF
TRBJ2-3 few TRBV25-1 CASSELRQGMRDTQYF
TRBJ2-3 few TRBV20-1 CSARPPGVPHGTQYF
TRBJ2-7 NA TRBV3-1 CASSQDFSGGRRQYF
TRBJ2-5 NA TRBV24-1 CATIGHRQETQYF
TRBJ2-6 few TRBV5-1 CASSLRPGRSVLTF